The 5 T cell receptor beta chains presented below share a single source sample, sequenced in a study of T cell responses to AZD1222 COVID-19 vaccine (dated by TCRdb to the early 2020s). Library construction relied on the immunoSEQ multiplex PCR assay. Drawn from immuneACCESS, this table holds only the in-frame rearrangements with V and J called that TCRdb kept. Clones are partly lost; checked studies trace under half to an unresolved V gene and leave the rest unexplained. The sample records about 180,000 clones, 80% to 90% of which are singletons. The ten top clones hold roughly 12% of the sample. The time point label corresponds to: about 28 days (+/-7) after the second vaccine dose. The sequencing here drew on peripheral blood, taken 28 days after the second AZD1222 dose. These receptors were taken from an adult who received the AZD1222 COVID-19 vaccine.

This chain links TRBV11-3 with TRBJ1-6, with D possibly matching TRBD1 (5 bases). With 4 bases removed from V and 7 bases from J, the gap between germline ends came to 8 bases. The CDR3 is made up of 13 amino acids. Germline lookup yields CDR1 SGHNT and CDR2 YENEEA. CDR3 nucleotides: TGTGCCAGCAGCTCGGGGGGAAATTCACCCCTCCACTTT. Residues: CASSSGGNSPLHF.

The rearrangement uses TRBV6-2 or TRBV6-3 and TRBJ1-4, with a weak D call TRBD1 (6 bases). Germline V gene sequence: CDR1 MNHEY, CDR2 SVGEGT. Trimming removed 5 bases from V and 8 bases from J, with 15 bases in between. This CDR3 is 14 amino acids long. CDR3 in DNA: TGTGCCAGCAGTCTACAGGGCTTTGGAGAAAAACTGTTTTTT. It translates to CASSLQGFGEKLFF.

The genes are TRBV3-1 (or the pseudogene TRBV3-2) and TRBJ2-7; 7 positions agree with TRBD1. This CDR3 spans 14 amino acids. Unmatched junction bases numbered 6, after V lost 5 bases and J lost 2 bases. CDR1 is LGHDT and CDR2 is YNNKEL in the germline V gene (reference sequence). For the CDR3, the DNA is TGTGCCAGCAGCTTCACAGGGGCAGCCTACGAGCAGTACTTC. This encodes CASSFTGAAYEQYF.

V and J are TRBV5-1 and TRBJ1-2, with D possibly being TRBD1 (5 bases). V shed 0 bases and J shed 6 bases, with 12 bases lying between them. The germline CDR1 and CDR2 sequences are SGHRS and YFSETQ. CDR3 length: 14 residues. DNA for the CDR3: TGCGCCAGCAGCTTGGAGTCAGGGTGGGATGGCTACACCTTC. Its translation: CASSLESGWDGYTF.

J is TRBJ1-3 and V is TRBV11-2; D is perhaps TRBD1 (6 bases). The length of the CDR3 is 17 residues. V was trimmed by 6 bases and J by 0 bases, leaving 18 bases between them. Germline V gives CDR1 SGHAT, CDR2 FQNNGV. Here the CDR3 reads CASSPRGGLNSGNTIYF. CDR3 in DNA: TGTGCCAGCAGTCCAAGGGGGGGACTGAACTCTGGAAACACCATATATTTT.